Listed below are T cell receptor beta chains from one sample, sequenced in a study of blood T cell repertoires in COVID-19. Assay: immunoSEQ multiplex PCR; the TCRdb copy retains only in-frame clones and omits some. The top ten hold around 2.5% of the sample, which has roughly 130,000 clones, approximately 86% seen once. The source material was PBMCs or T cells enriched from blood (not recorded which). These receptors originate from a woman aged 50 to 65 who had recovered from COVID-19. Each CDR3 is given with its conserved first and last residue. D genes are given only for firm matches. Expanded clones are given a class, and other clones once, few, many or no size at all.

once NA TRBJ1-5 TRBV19 CASSPLSQSIIGNQPQHF TGTGCCAGTAGTCCATTAAGCCAATCTATTATCGGCAATCAGCCCCAGCATTTT
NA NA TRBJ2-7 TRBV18 CASSYSSYEQYF TGTGCCAGCTCGTACAGCTCCTACGAGCAGTACTTC
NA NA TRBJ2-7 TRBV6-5 CASSSPPGGPEQYF TGTGCCAGCAGTTCTCCCCCCGGCGGGCCAGAGCAGTACTTC
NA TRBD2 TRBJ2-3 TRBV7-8 CASSPRGIAGGPLHADTQYF TGTGCCAGCAGCCCCAGAGGGATAGCGGGGGGGCCATTGCATGCAGATACGCAGTATTTT
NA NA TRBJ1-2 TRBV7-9 CASSLARGSNGYTF TGTGCCAGCAGCTTAGCCCGTGGTTCTAATGGCTACACCTTC
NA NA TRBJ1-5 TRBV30 CAWKTQGSNQPQHF TGTGCCTGGAAAACTCAGGGGAGCAATCAGCCCCAGCATTTT
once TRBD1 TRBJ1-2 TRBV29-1 CSVEGPSGTVDGYTF TGCAGCGTTGAAGGGCCTTCCGGGACAGTCGACGGCTACACCTTC
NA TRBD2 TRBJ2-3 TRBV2 CASISSGGTDTQYF TGTGCCAGCATCTCGAGCGGGGGCACAGATACGCAGTATTTT
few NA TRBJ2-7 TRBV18 CASSPYLTGGAPGEQYF TGTGCCAGCTCACCTTACCTTACTGGGGGGGCGCCGGGCGAGCAGTACTTC
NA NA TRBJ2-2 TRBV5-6 CATHMANINTGELFF TGTGCCACCCACATGGCCAATATCAACACCGGGGAGCTGTTTTTT
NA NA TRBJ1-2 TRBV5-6 CASSLNLAGRGYTF TGTGCCAGCAGCTTGAACTTGGCAGGCCGTGGCTACACCTTC
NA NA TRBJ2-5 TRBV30 CAWSVRRQETQYF TGTGCCTGGAGTGTACGCCGGCAAGAGACCCAGTACTTC
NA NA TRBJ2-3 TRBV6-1 CASSEARGGPDTQYF TGTGCCAGCAGTGAAGCGAGGGGGGGCCCAGATACGCAGTATTTT
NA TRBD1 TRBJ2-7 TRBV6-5 CASSWVSGQGRYEQYF TGTGCCAGCAGTTGGGTCTCGGGACAGGGTCGGTACGAGCAGTACTTC
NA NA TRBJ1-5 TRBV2 CASRLGMGANQPQHF TGTGCCAGCAGGCTTGGAATGGGCGCCAATCAGCCCCAGCATTTT
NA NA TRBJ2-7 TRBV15 CATRHLGDAYEQYF TGTGCCACAAGACACCTTGGCGACGCCTACGAGCAGTACTTC
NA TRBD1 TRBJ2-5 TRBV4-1 CASSHAGTAQETQYF TGCGCCAGCAGCCATGCCGGGACAGCCCAAGAGACCCAGTACTTC
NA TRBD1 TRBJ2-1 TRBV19 CASAARGNYNEQFF TGTGCCAGCGCCGCCAGGGGGAATTACAATGAGCAGTTCTTC
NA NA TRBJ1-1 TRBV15 CATSIHGGTEAFF TGTGCCACCAGCATCCACGGGGGGACTGAAGCTTTCTTT
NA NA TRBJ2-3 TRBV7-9 CASSPRLDSSTDTQYF TGTGCCAGCAGCCCAAGACTGGACAGTAGCACAGATACGCAGTATTTT
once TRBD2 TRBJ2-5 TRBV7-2 CASSPRTSVETQYF TGTGCCAGCAGCCCCCGGACTAGCGTGGAGACCCAGTACTTC
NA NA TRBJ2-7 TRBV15 CATSRERGAYLYEQYF TGTGCCACCAGCAGAGAACGGGGGGCCTACCTCTACGAGCAGTACTTC
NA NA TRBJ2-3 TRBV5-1 CASSLSALPGALF TGCGCCAGCAGCTTGAGTGCCCTTCCGGGAGCCTTGTTT
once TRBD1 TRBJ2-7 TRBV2 CASSRQGYYEQYF TGTGCCAGCAGTAGACAGGGTTACTACGAGCAGTACTTC
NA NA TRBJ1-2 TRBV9 CASSVETELNYGYTF TGTGCCAGCAGCGTAGAAACAGAACTTAACTATGGCTACACCTTC
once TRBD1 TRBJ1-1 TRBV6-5 CASSRTGGRTTEAFF TGTGCCAGCAGCCGGACAGGGGGCCGAACCACCGAAGCTTTCTTT
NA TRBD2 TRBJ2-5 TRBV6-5 CASMLASGGAETQYF TGTGCCAGCATGCTGGCTAGCGGGGGGGCGGAGACCCAGTACTTC
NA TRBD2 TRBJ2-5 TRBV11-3 CASSPGTSGGAQETQYF TGTGCCAGCAGCCCGGGGACTAGCGGGGGGGCACAAGAGACCCAGTACTTC
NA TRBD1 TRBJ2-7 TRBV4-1 CASSRSGQGADEQYF TGCGCCAGCAGCCGGAGCGGACAGGGGGCTGACGAGCAGTACTTC
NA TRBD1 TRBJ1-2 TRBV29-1 CSVPPSTGDGYTF TGCAGCGTCCCTCCCTCCACAGGGGATGGCTACACCTTC
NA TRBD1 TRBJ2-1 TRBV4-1 CASSQTGQGAWEQFF TGCGCCAGCAGCCAAACGGGACAGGGGGCGTGGGAGCAGTTCTTC
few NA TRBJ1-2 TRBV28 CASSFNARRGYTF TGTGCCAGCAGTTTCAACGCGCGTCGCGGCTACACCTTC
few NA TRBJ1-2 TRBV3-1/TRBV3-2 CASSQGVGGTYGYTF TGTGCCAGCAGCCAAGGCGTGGGGGGGACCTATGGCTACACCTTC
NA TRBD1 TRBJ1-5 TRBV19 CASSIGDRQNQPQHF TGTGCCAGTAGTATCGGGGACAGACAGAATCAGCCCCAGCATTTT
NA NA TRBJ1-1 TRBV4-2 CASSQAPAGVMNTEAFF TGTGCCAGCAGCCAAGCCCCGGCGGGGGTCATGAACACTGAAGCTTTCTTT
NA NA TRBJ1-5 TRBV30 CAWSAGGLGPQHF TGTGCCTGGAGTGCTGGCGGGTTGGGGCCCCAGCATTTT
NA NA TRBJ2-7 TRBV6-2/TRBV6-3 CASSSRGYEQYF TGTGCCAGCAGTTCGCGGGGTTACGAGCAGTACTTC
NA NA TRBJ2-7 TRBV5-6 CASSLALQGFYEQYF TGTGCCAGCAGCTTGGCTTTACAGGGATTCTACGAGCAGTACTTC
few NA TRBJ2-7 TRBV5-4 CASSLAGVSEQYF TGTGCCAGCAGCTTGGCGGGGGTCTCCGAGCAGTACTTC
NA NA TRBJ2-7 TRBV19 CASSPRISGYEQYF TGTGCCAGTAGTCCGCGGATCTCTGGGTACGAGCAGTACTTC
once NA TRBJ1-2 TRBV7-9 CASSLTGGNYGYTF TGTGCCAGCAGCTTAACTGGGGGGAACTATGGCTACACCTTC
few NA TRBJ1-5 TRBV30 CAWSVPPARSQHF TGTGCCTGGAGTGTACCTCCAGCCAGGTCCCAGCATTTT
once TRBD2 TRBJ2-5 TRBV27 CASSLYRGAGGWETQYF TGTGCCAGCAGTTTATACCGCGGAGCGGGGGGATGGGAGACCCAGTACTTC
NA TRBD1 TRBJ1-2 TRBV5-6 CASSLDRGNYGYTF TGTGCCAGCAGCTTAGACAGGGGAAACTATGGCTACACCTTC
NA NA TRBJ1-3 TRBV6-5 CASTGTGNTIYF TGTGCCAGCACCGGGACTGGAAACACCATATATTTT
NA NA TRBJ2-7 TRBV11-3 CASSLSDRTYEQYF TGTGCCAGCAGCTTATCGGACAGAACCTACGAGCAGTACTTC
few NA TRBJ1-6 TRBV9 CASSVQGLYNSPLHF TGTGCCAGCAGCGTACAGGGTTTGTATAATTCACCCCTCCACTTT
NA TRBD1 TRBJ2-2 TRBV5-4 CASSIGTATGELFF TGTGCCAGCAGCATCGGGACAGCCACCGGGGAGCTGTTTTTT
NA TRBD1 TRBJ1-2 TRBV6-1 CASSEARGTGYGYTF TGTGCCAGCAGTGAAGCGCGGGGGACAGGGTATGGCTACACCTTC
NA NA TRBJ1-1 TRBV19 CASSVDGGEGTEAFF TGTGCCAGTAGTGTAGACGGGGGGGAGGGCACTGAAGCTTTCTTT
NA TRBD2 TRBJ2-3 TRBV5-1 CASSWTSGGAIDTQYF TGCGCCAGCAGCTGGACTAGCGGGGGGGCTATAGATACGCAGTATTTT
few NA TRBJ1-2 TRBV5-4 CASSPTGGYGYTF TGTGCCAGCAGTCCGACGGGGGGCTATGGCTACACCTTC
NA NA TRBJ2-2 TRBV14 CASSQAEVTGELFF TGTGCCAGCAGCCAAGCTGAGGTCACCGGGGAGCTGTTTTTT
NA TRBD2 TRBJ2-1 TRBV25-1 CASSPRDLAGGKDNEQFF TGTGCCAGCAGTCCCCGGGACCTAGCGGGGGGGAAAGACAATGAGCAGTTCTTC